A single sample is the source of the 14 T cell receptor beta chains below, sequenced in a study of CD8+ T cells in alopecia areata. Isolated RNA was reverse transcribed into cDNA used as the sequencing template. The method was immunoSEQ multiplex PCR; TCRdb's version includes in-frame clones alone and lacks a portion of them. In the table there are about 200,000 clones, 56% of which are singletons. Specimen: CD8+ T cells sorted from blood. Receptors originate from a human donor in good health.

A single count supports this clone. This chain connects TRBV4-1 to TRBJ2-5, with no clear D. CDR3 length equals 14 residues. Germline assignment: CDR1 MGHRA and CDR2 YSYEKL. The germline V and J ends were trimmed by 0 bases and 1 base, with 6 bases remaining between them. CDR3 loop: CASSQEKPQETQYF. The CDR3 DNA sequence: TGCGCCAGCAGCCAAGAGAAGCCCCAAGAGACCCAGTACTTC.

The V call is TRBV13, the J call TRBJ1-1, with 7 bases that match TRBD1. Trimming took 4 bases from V and 3 from J; bases not matched to a gene: 5. Germline V CDR1 and CDR2: PRHDT, FYEKMQ (reference sequence). CDR3 length: 14 residues. DNA of the CDR3: TGTGCCAGCAGCTCCCGGACAGGCTACACTGAAGCTTTCTTT. Residues: CASSSRTGYTEAFF.

The genes are TRBV7-9 and TRBJ2-5; 8 bases are a match to TRBD1. Germline-derived CDR1 and CDR2 are SEHNR and FQNEAQ (reference sequence). The V gene end was trimmed by 8 bases and the J gene end by 7 bases; junction bases not matched to a gene: 9. The CDR3 spans 13 residues. The CDR3 loop reads CASGGPGGGTQYF. CDR3 in DNA: TGTGCCAGCGGGGGCCCAGGGGGCGGGACCCAGTACTTC.

This clone was counted only a few times. This chain uses TRBV5-1 with TRBJ2-6; no clear D gene. CDR3 length: 16 residues. V shed 7 bases and J shed 0 bases, with 14 bases lying between them. Germline V gives CDR1 SGHRS, CDR2 YFSETQ. In nucleotides, the CDR3 is TGCGCCAGCCTAAAAGGAGATTACTCTGGGGCCAACGTCCTGACTTTC. It codes for CASLKGDYSGANVLTF.

The chain couples TRBV6-6 to TRBJ2-7; D is perhaps TRBD1 or TRBD2 (5 bases each). Germline CDR1 is MNHNY and CDR2 is SVGAGI (reference sequence). The CDR3 contains 13 residues. The V and J ends lost 0 bases and 3 bases respectively, with 6 bases between them. Here the CDR3 DNA reads TGTGCCAGCAGTTACTCGGGGGACTACGAGCAGTACTTC. Encoded protein: CASSYSGDYEQYF.

In DNA, the CDR3 is TGTGCCAGCAGCTTAGCACCGGGAAATAATTCACCCCTCCACTTT. This codes for CASSLAPGNNSPLHF. The chain employs TRBV7-6 and TRBJ1-6; D gene uncertain. The V end lost 0 bases, the J end lost 5 bases, and 8 bases lay between the germline ends. The CDR3 sequence is 15 residues long. The germline CDR1 and CDR2 sequences are SGHVS and FNYEAQ.

This clone has just one count. This chain connects TRBV27 to TRBJ1-2; a weak D match, TRBD1 (6 bases). Germline V gene data show CDR1 as MNHEY and CDR2 as SMNVEV (reference sequence). Trimming took 1 base from V and 3 from J, leaving 15 bases between them. CDR3 length: 16 amino acids. CDR3 coding DNA: TGTGCCAGCAGTTTATATCCATCAGGGGCCGACTATGGCTACACCTTC. As protein: CASSLYPSGADYGYTF.

This clone showed up just a few times. The chain couples TRBV4-1 to TRBJ2-5; 10 bases line up with TRBD1. The V gene end was trimmed by 4 bases and the J gene end by 5 bases; junction bases not matched to a gene: 4. Germline lookup yields CDR1 MGHRA and CDR2 YSYEKL. CDR3 length: 14 residues. For the CDR3, the DNA is TGCGCCAGCAGCCCCGGGACAGGGGACGAGACCCAGTACTTC. Translated, it gives CASSPGTGDETQYF.

The V and J genes are TRBV29-1 and TRBJ1-1; D remains unclear. The CDR3 contains 11 residues. The V and J ends lost 3 bases and 2 bases respectively, with 4 bases between them. Germline CDR1 and CDR2: SQVTM and ANQGSEA. The CDR3 DNA reads TGCAGCGTTGATCAAAACACTGAAGCTTTCTTT. It is translated as CSVDQNTEAFF.

This clone was seen a few times. This rearrangement joins TRBV4-1 to TRBJ1-2, with D possibly being TRBD1 (5 bases). CDR1 and CDR2 (germline): MGHRA, YSYEKL. This CDR3 region has 16 residues. V was trimmed by 4 bases and J by 3 bases, leaving 18 bases between them. For the CDR3, the DNA is TGCGCCAGCAGCCGCGCACAACTGACAGATTACTATGGCTACACCTTC. It codes for CASSRAQLTDYYGYTF.

The chain is built from TRBV27 and TRBJ2-5; D might be TRBD2 (5 bases). Germline V gene lookup returns CDR1 MNHEY and CDR2 SMNVEV (reference sequence). The V end lost 2 bases, the J end lost 5 bases, and 15 bases lay between the germline ends. This CDR3 has 15 residues. CDR3 nucleotide sequence: TGTGCCAGCAGTTTAGGAGGACGCATGGGGGAGACCCAGTACTTC. It is translated as CASSLGGRMGETQYF.

The rearrangement links TRBV29-1 to TRBJ2-3; D remains unclear. This CDR3 comprises 12 residues. CDR1 and CDR2 from the germline V gene are SQVTM and ANQGSEA. Trimming cost V 3 bases and J 0 bases, with 4 bases left between them. CDR3 loop: CSVESSTDTQYF. CDR3 DNA sequence: TGCAGCGTTGAGTCGAGCACAGATACGCAGTATTTT.

This chain joins TRBV5-1 and TRBJ2-5; 11 bases line up with TRBD1. Germline CDR1 SGHRS, CDR2 YFSETQ. The junction had 2 bases not matched to a gene; V was cut back by 3 bases and J by 4 bases. The CDR3 is 14 amino acids. The CDR3 here is CASSWGQGGETQYF. The CDR3 bases are TGCGCCAGCAGCTGGGGACAGGGGGGAGAGACCCAGTACTTC.

Only one count was recorded for this clone. V usage is TRBV5-1 and J usage is TRBJ2-2; 8 nucleotides agree with TRBD1. The CDR3 totals 14 residues. Trimming cost V 2 bases and J 5 bases; bases outside gene matches: 2. Germline assignment: CDR1 SGHRS and CDR2 YFSETQ. In nucleotides, the CDR3 is TGCGCCAGCAGCTTCTACAGGGGGACCGGGGAGCTGTTTTTT. It codes for CASSFYRGTGELFF.